This TCR beta chain was found in a study of blood T cell repertoires in COVID-19 (dated by TCRdb to the early 2020s). Regarding the study in general: The collaborator samples originated in the United States, Italy and Spain and spanned the acute and convalescent phases of COVID-19. A freely available public database, intended as a resource for researchers studying the immune response to SARS-CoV-2, is where the repertoires were released. The prospective study material was composed of cDNA or gDNA derived from T cells, B-cell-depleted T cells, or PBMCs. The sample metadata nearly always contained a de-identified subject ID, COVID-19 status, age in years and sex. HLA class I and class II types, where available, came from metadata supplied by the sample provider rather than from assay-based typing. Samples were obtained from the ongoing ImmuneRACE study (first 160 participants) and from about 1,300 subjects provided by 6 global collaborators. Subjects who had been exposed to COVID-19, were actively infected with it, or had recovered from it provided the deeply sampled blood TCRbeta repertoires that made up the dataset.

Whole blood was collected in K2EDTA tubes by collaborating institutions according to the institutions' own protocols. For TCRbeta analysis, collaborators shipped samples as frozen whole blood, isolated PBMCs, or DNA extracted from either of those sample types. Concerning this clone itself: The clone's antigen remains unknown. No qualities accompany the bases; no much larger clone lies one base away.

Results and caveats for the whole study, not just this receptor: The amount of clinical and demographic metadata varied by source and participant and was provided uncurated.

V is trimmed back by 5 bases and J by 7 bases, and the junction contains 4 bases that no gene match accounts for. The CDR3 runs 13 residues from the cysteine to the phenylalanine. Left in the record is the CDR3 DNA by itself, 39 bases read in frame from the first base. CDR1 and CDR2, looked up from the germline V gene (reference sequence), are SGHKS and YYEKEE. The immunoSEQ Assay, a bias-controlled multiplex PCR, was used to amplify TCRbeta CDR3 regions from genomic DNA. On the study's bioinformatics: The number of nucleated cells in each sample was estimated by amplification of reference gene primers within the assay. Sequence reads were collapsed and filtered to measure the absolute abundance of every unique TCRbeta CDR3 rearrangement. For each sample, productive Simpson clonality was calculated as the square root of Simpson's diversity index across productive rearrangements. As stored in TCRdb, this immuneACCESS dataset retains in-frame rearrangements with V and J assigned. A fraction of the clones does not appear; measured against another copy, unresolved V genes explain less than half of the discrepancy, and the remainder lacks a known reason. V and J calls and clone size are those listed in that table; D and trimming were worked out from the DNA. The sample yields 120,000 or so clones; 87% were counted once. The top ten constitute 3.5% to 4.5% of the sample.

The material sequenced was peripheral blood. The chain joins TRBV5-5 to TRBJ1-2, and TRBD1 matches 11 of the central bases. This sequence originates from an older woman with acute or convalescent COVID-19. The DNA sequence is TGTGCCAGCAGTAGGACAGGGGGCTTTGGCTACACCTTC. This codes for CASSRTGGFGYTF.